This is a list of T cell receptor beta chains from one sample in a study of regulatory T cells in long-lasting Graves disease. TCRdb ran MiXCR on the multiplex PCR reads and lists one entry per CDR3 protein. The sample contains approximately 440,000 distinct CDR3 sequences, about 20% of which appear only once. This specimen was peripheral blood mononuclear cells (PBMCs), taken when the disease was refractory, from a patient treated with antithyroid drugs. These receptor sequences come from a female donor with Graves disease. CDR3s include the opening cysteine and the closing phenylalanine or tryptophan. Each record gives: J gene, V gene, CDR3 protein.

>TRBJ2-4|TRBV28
CASSSTGVVKNIQYF
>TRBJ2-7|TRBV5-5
CASSLTSGHTYEQYF
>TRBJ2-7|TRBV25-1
CASSAPGESQAHEQYF
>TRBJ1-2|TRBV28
CASSPRTGAGYTF
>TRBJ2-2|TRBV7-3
CASSPHSGRIGTGELFF
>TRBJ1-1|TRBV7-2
CASSLGRVATEAFF
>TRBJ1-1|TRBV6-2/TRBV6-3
CASSDRLYTEAFF
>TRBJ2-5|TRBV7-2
CASSLAPASETQYF
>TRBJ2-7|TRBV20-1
CSARTGTGTSYEQYF
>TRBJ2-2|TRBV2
CASSRTGGESGELFF
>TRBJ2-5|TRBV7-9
CASSTWTGQETQYF
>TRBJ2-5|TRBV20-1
CGASWGETQYF
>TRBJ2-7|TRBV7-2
CASSPPGLFYEQYF
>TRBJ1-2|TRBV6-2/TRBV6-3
CASSTRGHGYTF
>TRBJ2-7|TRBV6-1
CASSEALSSGTYEQYF
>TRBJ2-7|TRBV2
CASSSTPRTASSYEQYF
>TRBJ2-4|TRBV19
CASSTLTGMLVNIQYF
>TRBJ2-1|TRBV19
CASSSGLDNEQFF
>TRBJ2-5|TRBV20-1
CSAKPGGWETQYF
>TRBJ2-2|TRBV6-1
CASSRSGGESNTGELFF
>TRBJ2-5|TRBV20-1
CSALAGGSETQYF
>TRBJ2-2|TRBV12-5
CASGLVMGATVGELFF
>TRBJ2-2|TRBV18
CASSLATSGSTNTGELFF
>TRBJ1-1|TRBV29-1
CSATGGIATEAFF
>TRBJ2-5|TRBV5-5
CASSFGWYQETQYF
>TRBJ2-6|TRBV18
CASSRTSTGANVLTF
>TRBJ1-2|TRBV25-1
CATMVDTAAYGYTF
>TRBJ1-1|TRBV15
CATSRDQGNTEAFF
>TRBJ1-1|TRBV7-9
CASSQTPGQGSNTEAFF
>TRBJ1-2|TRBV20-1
CSARDLVQFMPGYTF
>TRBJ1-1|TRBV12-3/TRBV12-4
CASSLGRTGGKEEAFF
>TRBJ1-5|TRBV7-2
CASSLEAWQPQHF
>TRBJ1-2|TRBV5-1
CASNRGTANNGYTF
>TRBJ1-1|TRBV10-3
CAISDGQMMNTEAFF
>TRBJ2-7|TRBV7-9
CASSHLTSGSFEQYF
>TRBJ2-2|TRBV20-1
CSASGSLSNTGELFF
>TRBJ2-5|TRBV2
CASSEGQGARETQYF
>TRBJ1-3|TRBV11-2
CASSLVTGWPGNTIYF
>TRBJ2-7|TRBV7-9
CASSLGRGGSPRSYEQYF